The 8 T cell receptor beta chains below all came from one sample that was sequenced in a study of blood T cell repertoires in COVID-19. TCRdb's copy holds only in-frame clones and misses some; the assay was immunoSEQ multiplex PCR. In the table there are fewer than 300,000 clones, more than 85% of which are singletons. The sample comprised peripheral blood. The receptor source for this set is a young adult with COVID-19, enrolled during active disease.

The rearrangement uses TRBV2 and TRBJ1-6; 9 positions match TRBD1. Looked up from germline, CDR1 is SNHLY and CDR2 is FYNNEI. The ends lost 9 bases at V and 7 bases at J; junction bases unmatched: 4. This CDR3 has 13 amino acids. The CDR3 loop is CASVGTGNSPLHF. Here the CDR3 DNA reads TGTGCCAGTGTGGGGACAGGGAATTCACCCCTCCACTTT.

The genes are TRBV7-9 and TRBJ1-4; D might be TRBD1 (5 bases). V gave up 1 base and J gave up 8 bases, with 14 bases separating them. CDR1 SEHNR and CDR2 FQNEAQ come from the germline V gene (reference sequence). The CDR3 loop spans 15 amino acids. CDR3 nucleotide sequence: TGTGCCAGCAGCTTAGATGCAGGGCTTGGAGAAAAACTGTTTTTT. Protein sequence: CASSLDAGLGEKLFF.

The chain links TRBV4-1 to TRBJ1-1, with a tentative D call TRBD1 (6 bases). Germline V gives CDR1 MGHRA, CDR2 YSYEKL. This CDR3 region has 16 residues. V dropped 4 bases and J dropped 0 bases, with 15 bases sitting between them. The CDR3 region is CASSPKRGLLNTEAFF. The DNA of the CDR3 is TGCGCCAGCAGCCCTAAGCGGGGGCTCCTGAACACTGAAGCTTTCTTT.

The chain carries TRBV7-8 and TRBJ1-2, with D perhaps TRBD1 (6 bases). This CDR3 contains 14 residues. The germline V gene has CDR1 SGHVS and CDR2 FQNEAQ. V lost 4 bases to trimming and J lost 3 bases, with 12 bases between them. CDR3 residues: CASSSQGYDYGYTF. The CDR3 DNA is TGTGCCAGCAGCTCGCAGGGGTACGACTATGGCTACACCTTC.

The sample holds a few counts of this clone. The gene calls are TRBV19 and TRBJ2-1; TRBD2 might be the D (6 bases). Germline loops: CDR1 LNHDA, CDR2 SQIVND (reference sequence). This CDR3 contains 16 residues. V was trimmed by 3 bases and J by 3 bases, leaving 15 bases between them. In DNA, the CDR3 is TGTGCCAGTAGTATCTCCTCTAGCGTACTCTACAATGAGCAGTTCTTC. It specifies CASSISSSVLYNEQFF.

Here the CDR3 reads CATSDPRLNNGYTF. In DNA form, the CDR3 reads TGTGCCACCAGTGATCCTAGACTTAATAATGGCTACACCTTC. The chain combines TRBV24-1 with TRBJ1-2; D is unclear. Trimming took off 3 bases at V and 6 bases at J, with 13 bases between the two ends. Germline V gives CDR1 KGHDR, CDR2 SFDVKD. The CDR3 has 14 residues.

This clone was seen only a few times. The CDR3 DNA sequence: TGTGCCACCAGCTCCGACAGGAACACTGAAGCTTTCTTT. It translates to CATSSDRNTEAFF. The V and J genes are TRBV15 and TRBJ1-1; possible D gene TRBD1, 5 bases. The CDR3 is 13 amino acids. The germline gives CDR1 LNHNV, CDR2 YYDKDF (reference sequence). Deletions cut 5 bases from V and 1 base from J, with 8 bases between. Full variable domain (outside the CDR3, taken from reference TRBV15 and TRBJ1-1): DAMVIQNPRYQVTQFGKPVTLSCSQTLNHNVMYWYQQKSSQAPKLLFHYYDKDFNNEADTPDNFQSRRPNTSFCFLDIRSPGLGDTAMYLCATSSDRNTEAFFGQGTRLTVV.

This sequence joins TRBV19 and TRBJ1-3; TRBD1 might be the D (6 bases). The V end lost 8 bases, the J end lost 2 bases, and 10 bases lay between the germline ends. The CDR3 length is 13 residues. Germline values: CDR1 LNHDA, CDR2 SQIVND (reference sequence). As DNA, the CDR3 is TGTGCCAGTCGTCCAGGGGCTGGAAACACCATATATTTT. Its translation: CASRPGAGNTIYF.